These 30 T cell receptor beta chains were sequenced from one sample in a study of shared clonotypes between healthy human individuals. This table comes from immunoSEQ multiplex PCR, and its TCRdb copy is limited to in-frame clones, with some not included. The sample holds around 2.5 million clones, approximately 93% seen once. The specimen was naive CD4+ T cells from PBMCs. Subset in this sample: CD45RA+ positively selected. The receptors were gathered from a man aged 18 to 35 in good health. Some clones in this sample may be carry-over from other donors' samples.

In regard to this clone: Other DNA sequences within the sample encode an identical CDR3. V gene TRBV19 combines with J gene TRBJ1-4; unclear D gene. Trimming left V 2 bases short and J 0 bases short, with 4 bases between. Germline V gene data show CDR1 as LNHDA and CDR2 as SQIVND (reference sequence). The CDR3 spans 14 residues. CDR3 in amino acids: CASSISATNEKLFF. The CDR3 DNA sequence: TGTGCCAGTAGTATATCCGCAACTAATGAAAAACTGTTTTTT.

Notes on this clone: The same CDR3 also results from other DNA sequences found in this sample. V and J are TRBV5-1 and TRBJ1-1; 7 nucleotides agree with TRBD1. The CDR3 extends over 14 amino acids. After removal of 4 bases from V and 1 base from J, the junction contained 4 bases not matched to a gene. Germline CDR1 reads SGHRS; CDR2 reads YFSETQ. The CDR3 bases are TGCGCCAGCAGCCCGGGGACAGCGAACACTGAAGCTTTCTTT. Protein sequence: CASSPGTANTEAFF.

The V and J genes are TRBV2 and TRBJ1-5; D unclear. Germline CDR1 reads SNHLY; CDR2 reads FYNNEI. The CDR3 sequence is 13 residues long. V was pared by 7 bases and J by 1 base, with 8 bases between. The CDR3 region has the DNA TGTGCCAGCACCTCGTGGAGCAATCAGCCCCAGCATTTT. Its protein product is CASTSWSNQPQHF.

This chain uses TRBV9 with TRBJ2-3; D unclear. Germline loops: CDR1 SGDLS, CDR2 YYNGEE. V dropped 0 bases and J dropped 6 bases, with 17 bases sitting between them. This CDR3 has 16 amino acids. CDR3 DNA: TGTGCCAGCAGCGTAGCTGGGCACACCTCAAGTGATACGCAGTATTTT. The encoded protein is CASSVAGHTSSDTQYF.

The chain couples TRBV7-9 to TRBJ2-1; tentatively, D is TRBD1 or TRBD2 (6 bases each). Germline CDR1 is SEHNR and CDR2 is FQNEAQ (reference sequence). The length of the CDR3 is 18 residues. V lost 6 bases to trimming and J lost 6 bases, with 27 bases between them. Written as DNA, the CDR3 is TGTGCCAGCAGTTCAACCCTTGACGGGCCCAAGGGGGGCAATGAGCAGTTCTTC. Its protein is CASSSTLDGPKGGNEQFF.

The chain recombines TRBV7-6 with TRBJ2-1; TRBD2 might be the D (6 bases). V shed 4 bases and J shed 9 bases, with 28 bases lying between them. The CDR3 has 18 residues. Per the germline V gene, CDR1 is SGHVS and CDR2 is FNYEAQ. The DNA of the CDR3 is TGTGCCAGCAGCTCGACGGAACATAGGAGGGGTCGGGGAGGTGAGCAGTTCTTC. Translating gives CASSSTEHRRGRGGEQFF.

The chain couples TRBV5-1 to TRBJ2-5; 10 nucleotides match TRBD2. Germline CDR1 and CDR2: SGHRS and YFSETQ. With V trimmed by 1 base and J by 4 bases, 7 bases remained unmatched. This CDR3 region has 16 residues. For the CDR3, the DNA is TGCGCCAGCAGCTTGTTGGCTAGCGGGAGCCGAGAGACCCAGTACTTC. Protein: CASSLLASGSRETQYF.

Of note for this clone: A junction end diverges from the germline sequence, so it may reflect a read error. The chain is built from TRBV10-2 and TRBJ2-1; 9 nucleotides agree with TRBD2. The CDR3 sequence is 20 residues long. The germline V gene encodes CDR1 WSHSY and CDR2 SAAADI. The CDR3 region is CANSGRMGRGGRANYNEQFF. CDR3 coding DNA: TGCGCCAACAGTGGTAGGATGGGAAGAGGCGGGAGGGCGAACTACAATGAGCAGTTCTTC.

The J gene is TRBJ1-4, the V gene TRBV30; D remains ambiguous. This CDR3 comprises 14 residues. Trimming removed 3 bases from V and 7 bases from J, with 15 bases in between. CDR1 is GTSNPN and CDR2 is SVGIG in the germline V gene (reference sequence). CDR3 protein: CAWRFMGLGEKLFF. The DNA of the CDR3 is TGTGCCTGGAGATTTATGGGATTAGGTGAAAAACTGTTTTTT.

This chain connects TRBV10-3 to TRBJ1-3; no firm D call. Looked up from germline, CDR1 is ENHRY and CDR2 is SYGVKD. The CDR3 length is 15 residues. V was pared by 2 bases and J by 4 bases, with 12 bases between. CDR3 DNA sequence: TGTGCCATCAGTGAGAACCTTGGGCTCGGAAACACCATATATTTT. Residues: CAISENLGLGNTIYF.

The chain's CDR3 is CASSHKRPGGGTDTQYF. DNA for the CDR3: TGTGCCAGCAGCCACAAGCGGCCCGGGGGGGGCACAGATACGCAGTATTTT. This rearrangement joins TRBV14 to TRBJ2-3; 8 bases fit TRBD2. The CDR3 has 17 amino acids. Germline trimming cut 3 bases from V and 1 base from J; bases unmatched to any gene: 9. Germline V gives CDR1 SGHDN, CDR2 FVKESK. Filled out from reference TRBV14 and TRBJ2-3, the complete variable domain reads EAGVTQFPSHSVIEKGQTVTLRCDPISGHDNLYWYRRVMGKEIKFLLHFVKESKQDESGMPNNRFLAERTGGTYSTLKVQPAELEDSGVYFCASSHKRPGGGTDTQYFGPGTRLTVL.

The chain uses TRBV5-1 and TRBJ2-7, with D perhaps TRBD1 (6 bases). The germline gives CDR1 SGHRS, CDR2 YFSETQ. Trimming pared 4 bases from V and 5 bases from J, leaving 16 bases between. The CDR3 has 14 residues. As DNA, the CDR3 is TGCGCCAGCAGCGCAGCAGGGGTCCGGGACGAGCAGTACTTC. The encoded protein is CASSAAGVRDEQYF. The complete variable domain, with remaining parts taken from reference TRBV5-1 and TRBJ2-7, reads KAGVTQTPRYLIKTRGQQVTLSCSPISGHRSVSWYQQTPGQGLQFLFEYFSETQRNKGNFPGRFSGRQFSNSRSEMNVSTLELGDSALYLCASSAAGVRDEQYFGPGTRLTVT.

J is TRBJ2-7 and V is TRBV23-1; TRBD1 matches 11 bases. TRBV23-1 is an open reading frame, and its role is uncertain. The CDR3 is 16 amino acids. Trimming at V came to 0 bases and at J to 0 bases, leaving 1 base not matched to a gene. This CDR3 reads CASSQSGQGASYEQYF. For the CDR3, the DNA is TGCGCCAGCAGTCAATCAGGACAGGGGGCCTCCTACGAGCAGTACTTC.

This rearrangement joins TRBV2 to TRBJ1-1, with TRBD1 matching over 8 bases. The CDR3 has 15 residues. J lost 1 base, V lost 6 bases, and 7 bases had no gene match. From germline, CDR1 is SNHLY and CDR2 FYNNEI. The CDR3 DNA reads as TGTGCCAGCAGCCAAAGACAGGGGCAGAACACTGAAGCTTTCTTT. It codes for CASSQRQGQNTEAFF.

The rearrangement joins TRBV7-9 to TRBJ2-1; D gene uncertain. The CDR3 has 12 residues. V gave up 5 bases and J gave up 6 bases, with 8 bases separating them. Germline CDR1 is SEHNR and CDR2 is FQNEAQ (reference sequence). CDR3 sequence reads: CASSGFSNEQFF. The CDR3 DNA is TGTGCCAGCAGCGGATTCTCCAATGAGCAGTTCTTC.

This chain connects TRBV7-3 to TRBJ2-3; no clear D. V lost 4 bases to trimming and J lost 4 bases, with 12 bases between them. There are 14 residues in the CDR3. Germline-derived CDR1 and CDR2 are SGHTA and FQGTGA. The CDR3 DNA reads TGTGCCAGCAGCTCCCGTGAGGCCCCAGATACGCAGTATTTT. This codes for CASSSREAPDTQYF.

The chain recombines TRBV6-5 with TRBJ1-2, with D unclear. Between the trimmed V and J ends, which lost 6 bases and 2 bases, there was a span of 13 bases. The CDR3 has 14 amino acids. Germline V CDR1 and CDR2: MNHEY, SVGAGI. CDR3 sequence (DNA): TGTGCCAGCAGGGACCCGACCGTAAACTATGGCTACACCTTC. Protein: CASRDPTVNYGYTF.

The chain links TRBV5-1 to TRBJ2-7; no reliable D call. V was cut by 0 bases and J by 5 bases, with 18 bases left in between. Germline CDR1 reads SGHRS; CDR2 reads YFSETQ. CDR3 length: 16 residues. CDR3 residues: CASSLGLTPSIHEQYF. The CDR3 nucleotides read TGCGCCAGCAGCTTGGGGCTGACTCCCTCGATCCACGAGCAGTACTTC. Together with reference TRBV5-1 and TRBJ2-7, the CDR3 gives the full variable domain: KAGVTQTPRYLIKTRGQQVTLSCSPISGHRSVSWYQQTPGQGLQFLFEYFSETQRNKGNFPGRFSGRQFSNSRSEMNVSTLELGDSALYLCASSLGLTPSIHEQYFGPGTRLTVT.

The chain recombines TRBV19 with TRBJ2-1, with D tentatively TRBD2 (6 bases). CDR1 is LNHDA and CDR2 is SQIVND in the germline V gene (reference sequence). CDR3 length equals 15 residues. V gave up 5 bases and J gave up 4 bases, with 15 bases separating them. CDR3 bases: TGTGCCAGTAGTTCCTTCGGGACTCTGTACAATGAGCAGTTCTTC. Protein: CASSSFGTLYNEQFF.

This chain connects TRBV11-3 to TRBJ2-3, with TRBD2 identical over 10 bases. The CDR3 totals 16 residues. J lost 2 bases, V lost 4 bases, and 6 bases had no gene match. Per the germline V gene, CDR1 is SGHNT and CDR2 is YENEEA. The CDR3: CASSWIAGGTTDTQYF. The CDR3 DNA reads TGTGCCAGCAGCTGGATAGCGGGAGGAACCACAGATACGCAGTATTTT. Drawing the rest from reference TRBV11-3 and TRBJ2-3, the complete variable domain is EAGVVQSPRYKIIEKKQPVAFWCNPISGHNTLYWYLQNLGQGPELLIRYENEEAVDDSQLPKDRFSAERLKGVDSTLKIQPAELGDSAVYLCASSWIAGGTTDTQYFGPGTRLTVL.

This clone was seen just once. CDR3 sequence: CASSSGRLAGNEQFF. DNA for the CDR3: TGTGCCAGCAGCTCCGGACGGCTGGCAGGCAATGAGCAGTTCTTC. The chain combines TRBV7-8 with TRBJ2-1; D remains unclear. Germline CDR1 and CDR2: SGHVS and FQNEAQ. The V end lost 4 bases, the J end lost 6 bases, and 16 bases lay between the germline ends. The length of the CDR3 is 15 residues.

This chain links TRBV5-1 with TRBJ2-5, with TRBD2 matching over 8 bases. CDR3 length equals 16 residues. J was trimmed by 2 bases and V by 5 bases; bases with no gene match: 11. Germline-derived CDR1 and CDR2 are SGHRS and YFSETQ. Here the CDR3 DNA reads TGCGCCAGCAGACACGGTAGCGGGGCCGTACAAGAGACCCAGTACTTC. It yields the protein CASRHGSGAVQETQYF.

The CDR3 sequence is CASSYRGLADNNEQFF. The CDR3 DNA is TGTGCCAGCAGTTACAGGGGACTAGCGGATAACAATGAGCAGTTCTTC. This chain uses TRBV6-5 with TRBJ2-1; 11 bases match TRBD2. Germline V gene data show CDR1 as MNHEY and CDR2 as SVGAGI. V lost 2 bases and J lost 5; bases outside the gene matches: 5. This CDR3 is built from 16 residues.

Here the CDR3 reads CAWMLQGAPYNSPLHF. CDR3 nucleotides: TGTGCCTGGATGCTACAGGGAGCACCCTATAATTCACCCCTCCACTTT. The J gene is TRBJ1-6, the V gene TRBV30, with D possibly TRBD1 on 6 matching bases. Trimming shortened V by 4 bases and J by 2 bases, and 15 bases separated the two germline ends. The germline V gene encodes CDR1 GTSNPN and CDR2 SVGIG (reference sequence). CDR3 size: 16 residues.

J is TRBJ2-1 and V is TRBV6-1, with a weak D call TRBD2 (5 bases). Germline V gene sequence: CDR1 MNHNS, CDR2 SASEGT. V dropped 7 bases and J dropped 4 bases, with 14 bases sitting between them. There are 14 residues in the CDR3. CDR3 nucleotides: TGTGCCAGCATTCCTTCCCGGGGTTACAATGAGCAGTTCTTC. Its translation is CASIPSRGYNEQFF.

CDR3 nucleotide sequence: TGTGCCAGCAGTTTCGGGCAGACGACCGCGGAGGAGTACTTC. Translated: CASSFGQTTAEEYF. V is TRBV28 and J is TRBJ2-7, with a weak D call TRBD2 (5 bases). The CDR3 totals 14 residues. The germline CDR1 and CDR2 sequences are MDHEN and SYDVKM. Deletions cut 3 bases from V and 11 bases from J, with 20 bases between.

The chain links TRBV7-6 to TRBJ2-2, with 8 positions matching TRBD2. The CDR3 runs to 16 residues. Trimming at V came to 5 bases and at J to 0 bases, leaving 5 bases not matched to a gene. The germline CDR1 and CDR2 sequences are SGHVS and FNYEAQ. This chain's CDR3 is CASSPLSGTNTGELFF. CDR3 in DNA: TGTGCCAGCAGCCCCCTTAGCGGGACGAACACCGGGGAGCTGTTTTTT.

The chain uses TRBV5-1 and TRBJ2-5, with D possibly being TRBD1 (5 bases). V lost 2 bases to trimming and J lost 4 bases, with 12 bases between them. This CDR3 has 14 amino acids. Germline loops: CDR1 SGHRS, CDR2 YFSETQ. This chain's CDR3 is CASSFTGGAETQYF. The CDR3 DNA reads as TGCGCCAGCAGCTTTACAGGTGGGGCAGAGACCCAGTACTTC.

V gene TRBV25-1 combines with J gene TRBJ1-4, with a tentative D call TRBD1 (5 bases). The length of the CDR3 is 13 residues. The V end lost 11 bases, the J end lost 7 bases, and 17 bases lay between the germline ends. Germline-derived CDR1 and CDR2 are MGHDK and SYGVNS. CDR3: CAGSRRGAEKLFF. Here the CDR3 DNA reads TGTGCCGGGTCAAGGAGGGGAGCTGAAAAACTGTTTTTT.

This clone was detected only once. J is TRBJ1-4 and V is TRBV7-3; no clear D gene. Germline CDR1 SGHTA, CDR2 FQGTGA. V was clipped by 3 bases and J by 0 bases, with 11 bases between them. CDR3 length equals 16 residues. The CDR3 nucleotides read TGTGCCAGCAGCTTTTGTCCGAATGCAACTAATGAAAAACTGTTTTTT. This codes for CASSFCPNATNEKLFF.